This section outlines one T cell receptor beta chain sequence together with its context. Its specificity is unknown. Germline and junction disagree at one end, which may indicate a read error. Primers used in a second PCR of about 7 to 11 cycles were a sample-barcoded 5' primer and a J-beta primer mix. MiXCR was run by TCRdb on the 5' RACE reads, yielding one entry per CDR3 protein. The sample lists roughly 720,000 distinct CDR3 sequences; roughly 50% were seen once. The germline CDR1 and CDR2 sequences are MDHEN and SYDVKM. This CDR3 spans 16 amino acids. The data originate from a study of blood T cells in healthy people across ages. Study conclusions and caveats: Compared with aged donors, long-lived donors showed fewer expanded clones, suggesting selection.

J is TRBJ2-4 and V is TRBV28; no firm D call. The sequence was obtained from an elderly man in good health. The specimen sequenced was blood. The CDR3 DNA sequence: TGTGCCAGCAGCCGTTTAAATACTGACGGCAAAGACATTCAGTACTTC. Its protein product is CASSRLNTDGKDIQYF.